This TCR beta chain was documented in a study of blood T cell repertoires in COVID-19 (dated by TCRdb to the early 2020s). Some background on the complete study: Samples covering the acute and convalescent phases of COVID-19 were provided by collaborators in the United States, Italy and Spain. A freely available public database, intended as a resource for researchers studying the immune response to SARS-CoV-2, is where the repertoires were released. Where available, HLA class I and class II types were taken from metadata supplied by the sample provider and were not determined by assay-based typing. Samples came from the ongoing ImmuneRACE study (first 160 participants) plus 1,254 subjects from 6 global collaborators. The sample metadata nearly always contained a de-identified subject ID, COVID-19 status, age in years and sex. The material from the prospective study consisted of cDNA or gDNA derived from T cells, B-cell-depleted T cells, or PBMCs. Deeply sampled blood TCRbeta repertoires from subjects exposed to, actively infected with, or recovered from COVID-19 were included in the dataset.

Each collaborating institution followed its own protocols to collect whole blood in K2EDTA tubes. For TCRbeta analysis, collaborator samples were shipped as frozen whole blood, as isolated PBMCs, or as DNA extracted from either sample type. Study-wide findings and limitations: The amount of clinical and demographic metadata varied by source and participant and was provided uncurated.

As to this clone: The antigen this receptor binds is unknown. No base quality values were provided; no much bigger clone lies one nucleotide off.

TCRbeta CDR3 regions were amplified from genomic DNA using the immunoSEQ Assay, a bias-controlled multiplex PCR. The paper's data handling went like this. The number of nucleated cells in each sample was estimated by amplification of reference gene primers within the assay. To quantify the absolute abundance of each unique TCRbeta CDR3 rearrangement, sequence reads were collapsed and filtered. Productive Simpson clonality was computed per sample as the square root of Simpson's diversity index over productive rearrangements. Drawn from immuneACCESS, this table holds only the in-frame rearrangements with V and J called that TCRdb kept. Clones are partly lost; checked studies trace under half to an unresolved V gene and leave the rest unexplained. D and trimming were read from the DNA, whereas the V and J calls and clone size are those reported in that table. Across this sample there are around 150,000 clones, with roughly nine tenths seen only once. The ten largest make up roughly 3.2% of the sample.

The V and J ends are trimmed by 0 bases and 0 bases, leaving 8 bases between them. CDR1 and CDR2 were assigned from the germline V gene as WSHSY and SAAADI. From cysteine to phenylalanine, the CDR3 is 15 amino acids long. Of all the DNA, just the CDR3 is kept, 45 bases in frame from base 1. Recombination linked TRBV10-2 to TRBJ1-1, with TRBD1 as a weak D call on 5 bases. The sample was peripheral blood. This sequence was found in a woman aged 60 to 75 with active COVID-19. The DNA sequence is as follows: TGCGCCAGCAGTGAGTCAGGGGCGGTGAACACTGAAGCTTTCTTT. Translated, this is CASSESGAVNTEAFF.